This is a list of T cell receptor beta chains from one sample in a study of graft-versus-host responses after intestinal transplantation. The method was immunoSEQ multiplex PCR; TCRdb's version includes in-frame clones alone and lacks a portion of them. The sample carries roughly 92,000 clones, roughly nine tenths recorded once. Antigens for these TCRs are unknown. Material: unstimulated CD4+ T cells sorted from spleen or lymph node cells, obtained before transplant. The receptors come from a human donor who was the organ donor for an intestinal transplant. Each CDR3 is given with its conserved first and last residue. A D gene is named only where the DNA matches it firmly. Not every row has a clone size; where given, it reads once, few, many or a size class.

v_gene: TRBV27
abundance: .
d_gene: TRBD1
j_gene: TRBJ1-1
CDR3nt: TGTGCCAGCAGTTTAACAGGGGGTAACACTGAAGCTTTCTTT
CDR3aa: CASSLTGGNTEAFF

v_gene: TRBV5-1
abundance: .
d_gene: .
j_gene: TRBJ2-1
CDR3nt: TGCGCCAGCAGCCCCATAGCGGCAAGCTCCTACAATGAGCAGTTCTTC
CDR3aa: CASSPIAASSYNEQFF

v_gene: TRBV18
abundance: .
d_gene: .
j_gene: TRBJ2-1
CDR3nt: TGTGCCAGCTCACCACCTGGGCTAGCAGATTACAATGAGCAGTTCTTC
CDR3aa: CASSPPGLADYNEQFF

v_gene: TRBV6-5
abundance: .
d_gene: .
j_gene: TRBJ1-2
CDR3nt: TGTGCCAGCAGGGGAACAGGGCGAACCTATGGCTACACCTTC
CDR3aa: CASRGTGRTYGYTF

v_gene: TRBV6-1
abundance: .
d_gene: .
j_gene: TRBJ1-5
CDR3nt: TGTGCCAGCAGTGAGGGGATTCTTCGGGGGAATCAGCCCCAGCATTTT
CDR3aa: CASSEGILRGNQPQHF

v_gene: TRBV11-2
abundance: .
d_gene: TRBD2
j_gene: TRBJ2-5
CDR3nt: TGTGCCAGCAGCTCAAGCGAACCCTCCTCTGGACTAGCGGCAGAGACCCAGTACTTC
CDR3aa: CASSSSEPSSGLAAETQYF

v_gene: TRBV2
abundance: once
d_gene: .
j_gene: TRBJ2-5
CDR3nt: TGTGCCAGCAGTGACCAGGGACTGCACCCGGAGACCCAGTACTTC
CDR3aa: CASSDQGLHPETQYF

v_gene: TRBV5-6
abundance: .
d_gene: TRBD2
j_gene: TRBJ2-5
CDR3nt: TGTGCCAGCAGCTTTAGGAGCGGGGAAGAGACCCAGTACTTC
CDR3aa: CASSFRSGEETQYF

v_gene: TRBV5-1
abundance: .
d_gene: .
j_gene: TRBJ2-1
CDR3nt: TGCGCCAGCAGCCGAGGGATTTACTCCTACAATGAGCAGTTCTTC
CDR3aa: CASSRGIYSYNEQFF

v_gene: TRBV7-2
abundance: .
d_gene: TRBD1
j_gene: TRBJ1-1
CDR3nt: TGTGCCAGCATTCGGGACAGGGGGTCCATTGAAGCTTTCTTT
CDR3aa: CASIRDRGSIEAFF

v_gene: TRBV6-5
abundance: .
d_gene: TRBD1
j_gene: TRBJ1-5
CDR3nt: TGTGCCAGCAGCCAGACAGGGATCAGCAATCAGCCCCAGCATTTT
CDR3aa: CASSQTGISNQPQHF

v_gene: TRBV7-2
abundance: .
d_gene: .
j_gene: TRBJ2-4
CDR3nt: TGTGCCAGCAGCCTTAGCGGTGGCATTCAGTACTTC
CDR3aa: CASSLSGGIQYF

v_gene: TRBV2
abundance: .
d_gene: TRBD2
j_gene: TRBJ2-1
CDR3nt: TGTGCCAGCACTCGCGGCCCGGGGGGCTACAATGAGCAGTTCTTC
CDR3aa: CASTRGPGGYNEQFF

v_gene: TRBV9
abundance: .
d_gene: TRBD1
j_gene: TRBJ1-2
CDR3nt: TGTGCCAGCAGCGTCGGGACAGGGCTGGGCTACACCTTC
CDR3aa: CASSVGTGLGYTF

v_gene: TRBV19
abundance: .
d_gene: .
j_gene: TRBJ2-2
CDR3nt: TGTGCCAGTAGTATATGGACTGCCGGGGAGCTGTTTTTT
CDR3aa: CASSIWTAGELFF

v_gene: TRBV6-1
abundance: few
d_gene: .
j_gene: TRBJ1-5
CDR3nt: TGTGCCAGCAGTCCCCGAGGTAGCAATCAGCCCCAGCATTTT
CDR3aa: CASSPRGSNQPQHF

v_gene: TRBV6-1
abundance: .
d_gene: .
j_gene: TRBJ2-7
CDR3nt: TGTGCCAGCAGCCACCCCGGGGAGAGCTCCTACGAGCAGTACTTC
CDR3aa: CASSHPGESSYEQYF

v_gene: TRBV27
abundance: .
d_gene: TRBD2
j_gene: TRBJ2-3
CDR3nt: TGTGCCAGCAGTAGGGGACTAGCGGGAGAAGGAGATACGCAGTATTTT
CDR3aa: CASSRGLAGEGDTQYF

v_gene: TRBV25-1
abundance: .
d_gene: .
j_gene: TRBJ2-7
CDR3nt: TGTGCCAGCAGTCTTCCAGGGGATCTCTCCTACGAGCAGTACTTC
CDR3aa: CASSLPGDLSYEQYF

v_gene: TRBV28
abundance: .
d_gene: TRBD2
j_gene: TRBJ2-1
CDR3nt: TGTGCCAGCAGTTTCTCCCTAGCGGGAGGGGACAATGAGCAGTTCTTC
CDR3aa: CASSFSLAGGDNEQFF

v_gene: TRBV5-4
abundance: .
d_gene: TRBD1
j_gene: TRBJ1-2
CDR3nt: TGTGCCAGCAGCTTGGATCGGACAGGGGGCGGCTACACCTTC
CDR3aa: CASSLDRTGGGYTF

v_gene: TRBV5-5
abundance: .
d_gene: .
j_gene: TRBJ2-5
CDR3nt: TGTGCCAGCAGCTTCCCCGGGGGGCCCGGAGAGACCCAGTACTTC
CDR3aa: CASSFPGGPGETQYF

v_gene: TRBV29-1
abundance: .
d_gene: TRBD1
j_gene: TRBJ2-5
CDR3nt: TGCAGCGTACTAGACACAGGGGGCCCCGAGACCCAGTACTTC
CDR3aa: CSVLDTGGPETQYF

v_gene: TRBV5-1
abundance: .
d_gene: TRBD2
j_gene: TRBJ2-7
CDR3nt: TGCGCCAGCAGCTTGGTGGCTAGCGGCTACGAGCAGTACTTC
CDR3aa: CASSLVASGYEQYF

v_gene: TRBV19
abundance: .
d_gene: .
j_gene: TRBJ2-3
CDR3nt: TGTGCCAGTAAGCGCAGCTTAGGATACACAGATACGCAGTATTTT
CDR3aa: CASKRSLGYTDTQYF

v_gene: TRBV12-5
abundance: .
d_gene: .
j_gene: TRBJ2-3
CDR3nt: TGTGCTAGTGGGGGAAGCAGGGGATCCGCAGATACGCAGTATTTT
CDR3aa: CASGGSRGSADTQYF

v_gene: TRBV5-1
abundance: .
d_gene: .
j_gene: TRBJ2-2
CDR3nt: TGCGCCAGCAGCTTGGAAGTTCCGGGGAGGCGGGGAACCGGGGAGCTGTTTTTT
CDR3aa: CASSLEVPGRRGTGELFF

v_gene: TRBV7-8
abundance: .
d_gene: .
j_gene: TRBJ1-4
CDR3nt: TGTGCCAGCAGCGGCGCAGGGGTCGGTGGTGGTGAAAAACTGTTTTTT
CDR3aa: CASSGAGVGGGEKLFF

v_gene: TRBV11-3
abundance: .
d_gene: TRBD2
j_gene: TRBJ2-3
CDR3nt: TGTGCCAGCAGCCCACGTAGCGGGGGGGCAGATACGCAGTATTTT
CDR3aa: CASSPRSGGADTQYF

v_gene: TRBV5-5
abundance: .
d_gene: .
j_gene: TRBJ2-3
CDR3nt: TGTGCCAGCAGTCTAAACTCGGTCAGCACAGATACGCAGTATTTT
CDR3aa: CASSLNSVSTDTQYF

v_gene: TRBV5-6
abundance: .
d_gene: .
j_gene: TRBJ2-3
CDR3nt: TGTGCCAGCAGCTTGGCCCCCCTAGTAGTGGGCACAGATACGCAGTATTTT
CDR3aa: CASSLAPLVVGTDTQYF

v_gene: TRBV10-3
abundance: .
d_gene: TRBD1
j_gene: TRBJ2-7
CDR3nt: TGTGCCATCGGTGGACAGGACCTCTCCTACGAGCAGTACTTC
CDR3aa: CAIGGQDLSYEQYF

v_gene: TRBV7-2
abundance: .
d_gene: TRBD2
j_gene: TRBJ2-7
CDR3nt: TGTGCCAGCAGCAAGAGCGGGAGCTCCTACGAGCAGTACTTC
CDR3aa: CASSKSGSSYEQYF

v_gene: TRBV7-9
abundance: .
d_gene: TRBD1
j_gene: TRBJ1-1
CDR3nt: TGTGCCAGCAGCCCCCCAGGACAGGGGACCACTGAAGCTTTCTTT
CDR3aa: CASSPPGQGTTEAFF

v_gene: TRBV6-1
abundance: .
d_gene: .
j_gene: TRBJ2-3
CDR3nt: TGTGCCGGGACATTTAACCGGTACACAGATACGCAGTATTTT
CDR3aa: CAGTFNRYTDTQYF

v_gene: TRBV6-5
abundance: .
d_gene: .
j_gene: TRBJ2-4
CDR3nt: TGTGCCAGCAGTTACTCCTGGGCCCAGGACATTCAGTACTTC
CDR3aa: CASSYSWAQDIQYF

v_gene: TRBV6-5
abundance: .
d_gene: TRBD1
j_gene: TRBJ1-2
CDR3nt: TGTGCCAGCAGTCTTGGACAGGGCGCCGGCTACACCTTC
CDR3aa: CASSLGQGAGYTF

v_gene: TRBV7-2
abundance: .
d_gene: TRBD2
j_gene: TRBJ2-5
CDR3nt: TGTGCCAGCAGCTTTGGTCGGGGGGGGGTGGAGACCCAGTACTTC
CDR3aa: CASSFGRGGVETQYF

v_gene: TRBV7-2
abundance: few
d_gene: TRBD1
j_gene: TRBJ1-2
CDR3nt: TGTGCCAGCAGCCTTGGACAGGGAGGAATCTATGGCTACACCTTC
CDR3aa: CASSLGQGGIYGYTF

v_gene: TRBV14
abundance: .
d_gene: .
j_gene: TRBJ2-5
CDR3nt: TGTGCCAGCAGCCAAGCGGGGAGCTGGGCGACCCAGTACTTC
CDR3aa: CASSQAGSWATQYF

v_gene: TRBV6-6
abundance: few
d_gene: TRBD1
j_gene: TRBJ2-4
CDR3nt: TGTGCCAGCAGGTACAGGGGCGAGGTGACCAAAAACATTCAGTACTTC
CDR3aa: CASRYRGEVTKNIQYF